These T cell receptor beta chains were read from a single sample in a study of post-analysis software for immune sequencing data. Each CDR3 protein is one row after TCRdb ran MiXCR on the PCR reads. The table lists roughly 800,000 distinct CDR3 sequences, approximately 57% of them singletons. Specimen: blood. The receptors stem from a girl aged 5-17 years with multiple sclerosis. The CDR3 runs from the conserved cysteine through the conserved F or W. Fields, in order: J gene, D gene, V gene, clone size, CDR3 DNA, CDR3 protein. A D gene is named only where the DNA matches it firmly. The size field is filled for only some rows; it gives once, few, many or a size class.

>TRBJ1-2|TRBD1|TRBV7-2|-
TGTGCCAGCAGCTCCGGACAGGGAACACTCTATGGCTACACCTTC
CASSSGQGTLYGYTF
>TRBJ2-1|TRBD2|TRBV29-1|few
TGCAGCGTTGTTCTAGCGGAGCTTTACAATGAGCAGTTCTTC
CSVVLAELYNEQFF
>TRBJ2-3|TRBD2|TRBV29-1|-
TGCAGCGTTACGGGACTAGCGGGAGATACGCAGTATTTT
CSVTGLAGDTQYF
>TRBJ1-1|-|TRBV7-3|-
TGTGCCAGCAGCTTATATGGGCCAGACATGAACACTGAAGCTTTCTTT
CASSLYGPDMNTEAFF
>TRBJ1-2|-|TRBV7-9|few
TGTGCCAGCAGCGGGGAGGTTCCGGGAGACTATGGCTACACCTTC
CASSGEVPGDYGYTF
>TRBJ2-7|TRBD1|TRBV28|-
TGTGCCAGCAGCCAACCCCCCGGGACAGGGACGTACGAGCAGTACTTC
CASSQPPGTGTYEQYF
>TRBJ2-1|-|TRBV5-5|-
TGTGCCAGCAGGGCGGGACCTAACTCCTACAATGAGCAGTTCTTC
CASRAGPNSYNEQFF
>TRBJ2-5|-|TRBV15|once
TGTGCCACCAGCAGAGGTGGGCAGGTGGGGGGAGAGACCCAGTACTTC
CATSRGGQVGGETQYF
>TRBJ2-2|TRBD1|TRBV9|-
TGTGCCAGCAGCTCCGACAGGGGGCACGGGGGGGAGCTGTTTTTT
CASSSDRGHGGELFF
>TRBJ2-5|-|TRBV2|-
TGTGCCAGCAACACTCACGCACAAGAGACCCAGTACTTC
CASNTHAQETQYF
>TRBJ1-1|-|TRBV20-1|few
TGCAGTGCTCACCCCGTCGGGGGCGCGGACACTGAAGCTTTCTTT
CSAHPVGGADTEAFF
>TRBJ2-7|-|TRBV29-1|few
TGCAGCGTTTTACCAGGGACATCCGCCTACGAGCAGTACTTC
CSVLPGTSAYEQYF
>TRBJ2-1|-|TRBV29-1|-
TGCAGCGTTGAAGATCGGGGGACGCATAATGAGCAGTTCTTC
CSVEDRGTHNEQFF
>TRBJ2-4|TRBD1|TRBV5-6|once
TGTGCCAGCCGGCAACAGGGGCGACTAGCCAAAAACATTCAGTACTTC
CASRQQGRLAKNIQYF
>TRBJ2-5|TRBD2|TRBV5-1|-
TGCGCCAGCAGCAAGGGACTAGAGTTGATGGCCCAGTACTTC
CASSKGLELMAQYF
>TRBJ2-3|TRBD2|TRBV6-5|few
TGTGCCAGCAGTTACTCAGCTAGCGGGGGTCGGGGTAATACGCAGTATTTT
CASSYSASGGRGNTQYF
>TRBJ2-3|TRBD2|TRBV14|-
TGTGCCAGCAGCCAAGGTGTCGGACTAGCGGGAGATACGCAGTATTTT
CASSQGVGLAGDTQYF
>TRBJ2-1|TRBD2|TRBV9|-
TGTGCCAGCAGCGTCGGGGGGGACGGACTTTACAATGAGCAGTTCTTC
CASSVGGDGLYNEQFF
>TRBJ2-7|-|TRBV7-2|-
TGTGCCAGCAGCTCCACCGAATACTACGAGCAGTACTTC
CASSSTEYYEQYF
>TRBJ2-3|-|TRBV27|few
TGTGCCAGCAGTCAATTCGGGATGCGGACAGATACGCAGTATTTT
CASSQFGMRTDTQYF
>TRBJ1-6|-|TRBV5-1|-
TGCGCCAGCAGCTTGTCAGCGACTAATTCACCCCTCCACTTT
CASSLSATNSPLHF
>TRBJ2-1|-|TRBV9|once
TGTGCCAGCAGCGTTGAGGTGGGATCCTTCTACAATGAGCAGTTCTTC
CASSVEVGSFYNEQFF
>TRBJ1-4|-|TRBV5-1|once
TGCGCCAGCAGCTTGGATCCTTATAATGAAAAACTGTTTTTT
CASSLDPYNEKLFF
>TRBJ2-6|-|TRBV7-7|few
TGTGCTAGCAGCTTAGATTTGGGGGCCAACGTCCTGACTTTC
CASSLDLGANVLTF
>TRBJ1-2|-|TRBV5-6|-
TGTGCCAGCAGCGCGGGGGGGACTACTAACTATGGCTACACCTTC
CASSAGGTTNYGYTF
>TRBJ2-7|TRBD1|TRBV20-1|-
TGCAGTGCTAGACCCCGCCCGGACAGGGGAGGAGAGCAGTACTTC
CSARPRPDRGGEQYF
>TRBJ2-7|-|TRBV7-9|-
TGTGCCAGCAGCCGAGGAGATGCCTACGAGCAGTACTTC
CASSRGDAYEQYF
>TRBJ2-3|TRBD2|TRBV14|-
TGTGCCAGCAGCCAAGATCTTCTAGCGGGAGGGCCCGGAGATACGCAGTATTTT
CASSQDLLAGGPGDTQYF